Each of the 19 T cell receptor beta chains below was sequenced from the same sample in a study of spatial heterogeneity in lung cancer. Each CDR3 protein gets one entry after TCRdb re-called the 5' RACE reads with MiXCR. Of about 85,000 distinct CDR3 sequences detected, approximately 20% appear once; the ten largest clones hold roughly 5.6%. Stated time point: sample taken at primary tumor resection. Material for sequencing was whole RNA from tumor, nontumor lung or frozen PBMC, left unsorted. The source material was PBMCs, sampled at surgery. These receptors were collected from a male donor with early-stage non-small cell lung cancer.

This clonotype was detected a few times. The V and J genes are TRBV11-3 and TRBJ2-1; maybe TRBD1 (7 bases). Trimming pared 5 bases from V and 8 bases from J, leaving 10 bases between. CDR3 size: 12 residues. Germline V CDR1 and CDR2: SGHNT, YENEEA. The CDR3 is CASSPRGDEQFF. The CDR3 nucleotides read TGTGCCAGCAGCCCCAGGGGGGATGAGCAGTTCTTC.

The table lists this clonotype with a few counts. The chain uses TRBV28 and TRBJ1-5; no reliable D call. The CDR3 consists of 15 residues. Germline V lookup: CDR1 MDHEN, CDR2 SYDVKM. V was pared by 8 bases and J by 5 bases, with 19 bases between. This chain's CDR3 is CASYGPGRPDQPQHF. The CDR3 DNA follows: TGTGCCAGCTACGGTCCCGGGAGGCCCGATCAGCCCCAGCATTTT.

The chain links TRBV28 to TRBJ2-1; 7 nucleotides align to TRBD2. The CDR3 length is 15 residues. Trimming removed 4 bases from V and 10 bases from J; junction bases left unmatched: 13. Germline lookup yields CDR1 MDHEN and CDR2 SYDVKM. CDR3 DNA: TGTGCCAGCAGTTGGGCTAGCGGCCCCCCGGGAGAGCAGTTCTTC. Its translation: CASSWASGPPGEQFF.

This clonotype occurred many times. The rearrangement joins TRBV27 to TRBJ1-1; unclear D gene. Germline CDR1 and CDR2: MNHEY and SMNVEV (reference sequence). The CDR3 has 15 amino acids. With 2 bases removed from V and 5 bases from J, the gap between germline ends came to 15 bases. This CDR3 is CASSLGAVWGTEAFF. Here the CDR3 DNA reads TGTGCCAGCAGTTTAGGCGCAGTCTGGGGAACTGAAGCTTTCTTT.

This clonotype appeared many times. V usage is TRBV6-5 and J usage is TRBJ2-7, with D hard to call. The CDR3 has 16 residues. V dropped 2 bases and J dropped 3 bases, with 17 bases sitting between them. Germline V gives CDR1 MNHEY, CDR2 SVGAGI. The CDR3 loop is CASSYPERPMIYEQYF. The CDR3 nucleotides read TGTGCCAGCAGTTACCCGGAACGGCCGATGATCTACGAGCAGTACTTC.

This clonotype was seen a handful of times. The V call is TRBV6-2 or TRBV6-3, the J call TRBJ1-1; D unresolved. The germline V gene has CDR1 MNHEY and CDR2 SVGEGT. V shed 2 bases and J shed 8 bases, with 12 bases lying between them. The CDR3 is 13 amino acids. The CDR3 reads CASSYVFGNEAFF. CDR3 bases: TGTGCCAGCAGTTACGTATTCGGCAACGAAGCTTTCTTT.

The chain has TRBV2 and TRBJ1-2, with D tentatively TRBD1 (5 bases). Trimming cost V 9 bases and J 4 bases, with 24 bases left between them. Germline-derived CDR1 and CDR2 are SNHLY and FYNNEI. This CDR3 contains 16 residues. The CDR3 reads CASTESGTYRSYGYTF. The CDR3 coding sequence is TGTGCCAGTACCGAATCCGGGACCTATCGCAGCTATGGCTACACCTTC.

This rearrangement joins TRBV11-2 to TRBJ2-5; 9 nucleotides align to TRBD2. The CDR3 totals 15 residues. From germline, CDR1 is SGHAT and CDR2 FQNNGV. Trimming at V came to 1 base and at J to 4 bases, leaving 4 bases not matched to a gene. The CDR3 protein is CASSLGSGGGETQYF. CDR3 coding DNA: TGTGCCAGCAGCTTAGGTAGCGGGGGCGGAGAGACCCAGTACTTC.

This clonotype was detected a few times. This chain connects TRBV28 to TRBJ2-7; 7 nucleotides align to TRBD1. V dropped 6 bases and J dropped 2; count of bases not matched to a gene: 10. From germline, CDR1 is MDHEN and CDR2 SYDVKM. CDR3 length equals 15 residues. CDR3 sequence: CASSRSLTGTYEQYF. CDR3 sequence (DNA): TGTGCCAGCAGCCGATCCCTGACAGGGACCTACGAGCAGTACTTC. The complete variable domain, with remaining parts taken from reference TRBV28 and TRBJ2-7, reads DVKVTQSSRYLVKRTGEKVFLECVQDMDHENMFWYRQDPGLGLRLIYFSYDVKMKEKGDIPEGYSVSREKKERFSLILESASTNQTSMYLCASSRSLTGTYEQYFGPGTRLTVT.

This clonotype was seen at least ten times. The gene calls are TRBV7-6 and TRBJ1-5; D possibly corresponds to TRBD1 (6 bases). CDR1 is SGHVS and CDR2 is FNYEAQ in the germline V gene. V lost 1 base and J lost 5, with 21 bases in between. This CDR3 is 18 amino acids long. CDR3: CASSLGSGLQGPHQPQHF. The CDR3 nucleotides read TGTGCCAGCAGCTTAGGTTCTGGCCTACAGGGTCCCCATCAGCCCCAGCATTTT.

CDR3 loop: CASSPMKGVGEQYF. For the CDR3, the DNA is TGTGCCAGCTCACCAATGAAAGGGGTCGGCGAGCAGTACTTC. J is TRBJ2-7 and V is TRBV18; a possible D gene is TRBD1 (5 bases). The germline V gene has CDR1 KGHSH and CDR2 LQKENI. The CDR3 runs 14 residues. V was cut by 2 bases and J by 6 bases, with 14 bases left in between.

This clonotype was seen a handful of times. This chain links TRBV7-3 with TRBJ2-3; D gene ambiguous. Germline loops: CDR1 SGHTA, CDR2 FQGTGA. Between the trimmed V and J ends, which lost 5 bases and 4 bases, there was a span of 13 bases. This CDR3 spans 14 amino acids. The CDR3 spells CASSLGNSADTQYF. CDR3 bases: TGTGCCAGCAGCCTCGGAAATTCCGCAGATACGCAGTATTTT.

This clonotype has more than one count but fewer than ten. The V call is TRBV4-1, the J call TRBJ1-2; perhaps TRBD1 as D (6 bases). Trimming removed 4 bases at V and 1 base at J, with 16 bases between. The CDR3 length is 16 residues. CDR1 is MGHRA and CDR2 is YSYEKL in the germline V gene. The CDR3 is CASSRRDTVINYGYTF. The CDR3 coding sequence is TGCGCCAGCAGCCGTCGGGACACCGTTATTAACTATGGCTACACCTTC.

The rearrangement links TRBV9 to TRBJ2-2; D gene uncertain. The CDR3 runs to 13 residues. V lost 0 bases, J lost 4 bases, and 4 bases lay in between. Germline values: CDR1 SGDLS, CDR2 YYNGEE. DNA of the CDR3: TGTGCCAGCAGCGTAGATCCCACCGGGGAGCTGTTTTTT. It yields the protein CASSVDPTGELFF.

This clonotype showed up just a few times. The rearrangement links TRBV3-1 to TRBJ2-3, with D possibly matching TRBD2 (5 bases). V lost 7 bases to trimming and J lost 0 bases, with 11 bases between them. Germline loops: CDR1 LGHDT, CDR2 YNNKEL (reference sequence). The CDR3 totals 14 residues. The CDR3 bases are TGTGCCAGCACCCCCGGGATAAGCACAGATACGCAGTATTTT. This sequence encodes CASTPGISTDTQYF.

This chain links TRBV29-1 with TRBJ2-7, with no clear D. Looked up from germline, CDR1 is SQVTM and CDR2 is ANQGSEA. V lost 6 bases to trimming and J lost 0 bases, with 9 bases between them. The CDR3 extends over 12 amino acids. CDR3 region: CSVVEASYEQYF. As DNA, the CDR3 is TGCAGCGTCGTTGAGGCCTCCTACGAGCAGTACTTC.

This clonotype was detected only a few times. V and J are TRBV2 and TRBJ2-3; the match to TRBD1 covers 9 bases. This CDR3 has 15 amino acids. After removal of 3 bases from V and 10 bases from J, the junction contained 11 bases not matched to a gene. CDR1 and CDR2 (germline): SNHLY, FYNNEI. This CDR3 reads CASSDQGQGLGAQYF. CDR3 bases: TGTGCCAGCAGTGATCAGGGACAGGGCCTGGGGGCGCAGTATTTT. The whole variable domain, remainder taken from reference TRBV2 and TRBJ2-3, is EPEVTQTPSHQVTQMGQEVILRCVPISNHLYFYWYRQILGQKVEFLVSFYNNEISEKSEIFDDQFSVERPDGSNFTLKIRSTKLEDSAMYFCASSDQGQGLGAQYFGPGTRLTVL.

CDR3: CASSLAGLAGGQETQYF. The CDR3 DNA follows: TGTGCCAGCAGTTTGGCGGGACTAGCGGGAGGTCAAGAGACCCAGTACTTC. This chain joins TRBV28 and TRBJ2-5, with 15 bases identical to TRBD2. J was trimmed by 2 bases and V by 3 bases; bases with no gene match: 4. The CDR3 extends over 17 amino acids. Germline CDR1 MDHEN, CDR2 SYDVKM.

The chain is built from TRBV4-2 and TRBJ2-6, with 8 positions matching TRBD1. V trimming: 6 bases; J trimming: 3 bases; junction bases outside the gene matches: 7. Germline values: CDR1 LGHNA, CDR2 YNFKEQ. The CDR3 has 16 residues. CDR3 residues: CASRTDRGGGANVLTF. CDR3 DNA sequence: TGTGCCAGCAGAACCGACAGGGGTGGTGGGGCCAACGTCCTGACTTTC.